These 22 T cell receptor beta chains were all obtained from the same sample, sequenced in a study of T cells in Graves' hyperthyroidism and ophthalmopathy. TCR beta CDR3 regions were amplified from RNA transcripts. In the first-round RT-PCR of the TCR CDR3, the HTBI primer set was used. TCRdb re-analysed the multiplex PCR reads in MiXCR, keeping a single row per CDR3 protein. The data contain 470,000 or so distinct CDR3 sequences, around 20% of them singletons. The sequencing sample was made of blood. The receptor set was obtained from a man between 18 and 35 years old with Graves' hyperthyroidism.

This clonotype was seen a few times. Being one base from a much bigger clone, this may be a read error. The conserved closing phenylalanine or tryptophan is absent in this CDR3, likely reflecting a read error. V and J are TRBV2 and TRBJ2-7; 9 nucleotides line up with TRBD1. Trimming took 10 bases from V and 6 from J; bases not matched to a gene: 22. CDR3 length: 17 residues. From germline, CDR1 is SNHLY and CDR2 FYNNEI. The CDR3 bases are TGTGCCACCCTGCTAAAGGGACAGGGCGCTTTTTTTGGCGAGCAGTACTCC. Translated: CATLLKGQGAFFGEQYS.

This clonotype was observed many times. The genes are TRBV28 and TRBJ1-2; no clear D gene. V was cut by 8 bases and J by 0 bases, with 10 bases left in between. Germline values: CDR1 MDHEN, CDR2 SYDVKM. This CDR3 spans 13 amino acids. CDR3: CASAEGPNYGYTF. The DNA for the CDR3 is TGTGCCAGCGCGGAAGGGCCTAACTATGGCTACACCTTC.

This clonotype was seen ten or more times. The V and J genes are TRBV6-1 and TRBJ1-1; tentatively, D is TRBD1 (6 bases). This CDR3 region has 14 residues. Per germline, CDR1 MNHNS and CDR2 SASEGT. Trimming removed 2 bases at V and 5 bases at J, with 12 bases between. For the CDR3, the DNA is TGTGCCAGCAGTGAATCAGGGGAAGGGACTGAAGCTTTCTTT. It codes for CASSESGEGTEAFF.

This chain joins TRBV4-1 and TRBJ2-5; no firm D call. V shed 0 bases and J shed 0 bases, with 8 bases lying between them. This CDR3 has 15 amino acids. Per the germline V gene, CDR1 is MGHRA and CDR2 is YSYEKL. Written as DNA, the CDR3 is TGCGCCAGCAGCCAAGATCGGGCGTACCAAGAGACCCAGTACTTC. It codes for CASSQDRAYQETQYF.

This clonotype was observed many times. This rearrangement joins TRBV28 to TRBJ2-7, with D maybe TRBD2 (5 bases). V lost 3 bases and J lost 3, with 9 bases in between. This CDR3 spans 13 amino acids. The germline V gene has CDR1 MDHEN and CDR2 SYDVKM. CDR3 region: CASSFGEIYEQYF. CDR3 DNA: TGTGCCAGCAGTTTCGGGGAGATCTACGAGCAGTACTTC.

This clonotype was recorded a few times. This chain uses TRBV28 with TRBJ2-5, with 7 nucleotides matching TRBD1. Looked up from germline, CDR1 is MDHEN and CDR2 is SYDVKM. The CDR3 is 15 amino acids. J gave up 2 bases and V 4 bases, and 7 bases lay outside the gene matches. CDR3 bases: TGTGCCAGCAGTTCGATCCGGGACAGACAAGAGACCCAGTACTTC. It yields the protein CASSSIRDRQETQYF.

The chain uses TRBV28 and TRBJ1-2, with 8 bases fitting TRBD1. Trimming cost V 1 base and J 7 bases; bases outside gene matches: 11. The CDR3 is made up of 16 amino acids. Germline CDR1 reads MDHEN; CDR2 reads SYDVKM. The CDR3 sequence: CASSLSADRALSGYTF. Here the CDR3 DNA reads TGTGCCAGCAGTTTATCAGCGGACAGGGCTCTGAGTGGCTACACCTTC.

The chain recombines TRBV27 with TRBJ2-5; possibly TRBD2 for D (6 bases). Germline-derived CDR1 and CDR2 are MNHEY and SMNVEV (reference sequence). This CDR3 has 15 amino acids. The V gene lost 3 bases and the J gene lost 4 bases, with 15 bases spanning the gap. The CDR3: CASSFQTSPRETQYF. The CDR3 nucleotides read TGTGCCAGCAGTTTTCAAACTAGCCCCAGAGAGACCCAGTACTTC.

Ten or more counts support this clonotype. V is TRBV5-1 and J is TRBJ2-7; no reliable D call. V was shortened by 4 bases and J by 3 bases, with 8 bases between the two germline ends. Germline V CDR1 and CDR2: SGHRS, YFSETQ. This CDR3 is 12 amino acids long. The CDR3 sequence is CASSHVFYEQYF. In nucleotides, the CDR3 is TGCGCCAGCAGCCACGTGTTCTACGAGCAGTACTTC.

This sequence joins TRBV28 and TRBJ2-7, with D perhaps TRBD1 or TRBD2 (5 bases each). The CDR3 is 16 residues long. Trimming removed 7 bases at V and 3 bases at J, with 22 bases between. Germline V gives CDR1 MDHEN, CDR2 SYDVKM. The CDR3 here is CASKPLPGTSGYEQYF. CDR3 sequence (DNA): TGTGCCAGCAAACCCCTTCCCGGGACCTCGGGCTACGAGCAGTACTTC. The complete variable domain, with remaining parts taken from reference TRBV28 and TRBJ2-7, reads DVKVTQSSRYLVKRTGEKVFLECVQDMDHENMFWYRQDPGLGLRLIYFSYDVKMKEKGDIPEGYSVSREKKERFSLILESASTNQTSMYLCASKPLPGTSGYEQYFGPGTRLTVT.

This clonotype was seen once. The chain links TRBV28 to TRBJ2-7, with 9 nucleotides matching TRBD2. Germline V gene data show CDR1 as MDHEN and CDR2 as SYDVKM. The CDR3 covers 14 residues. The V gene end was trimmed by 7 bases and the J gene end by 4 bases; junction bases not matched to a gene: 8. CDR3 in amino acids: CASIPASGEYEQYF. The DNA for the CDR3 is TGTGCCAGCATCCCAGCTAGCGGGGAGTACGAGCAGTACTTC.

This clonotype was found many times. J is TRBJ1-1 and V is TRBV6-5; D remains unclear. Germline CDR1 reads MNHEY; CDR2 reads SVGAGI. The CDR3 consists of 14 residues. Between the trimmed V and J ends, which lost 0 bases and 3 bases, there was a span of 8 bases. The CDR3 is CASSYSSGDTEAFF. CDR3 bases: TGTGCCAGCAGTTACTCGTCCGGGGACACTGAAGCTTTCTTT.

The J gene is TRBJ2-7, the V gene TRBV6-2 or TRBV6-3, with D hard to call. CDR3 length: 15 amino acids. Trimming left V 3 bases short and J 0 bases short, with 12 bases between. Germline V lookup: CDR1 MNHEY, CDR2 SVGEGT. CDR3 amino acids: CASSYSGKGSYEQYF. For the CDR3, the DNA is TGTGCCAGCAGTTATTCTGGCAAAGGCTCCTACGAGCAGTACTTC.

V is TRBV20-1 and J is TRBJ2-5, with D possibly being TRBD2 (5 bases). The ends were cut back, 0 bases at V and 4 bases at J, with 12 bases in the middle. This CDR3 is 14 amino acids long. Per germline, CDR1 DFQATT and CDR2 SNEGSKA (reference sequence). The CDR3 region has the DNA TGCAGTGCTAGAGATCAGGCCGGAGGAGAGACCCAGTACTTC. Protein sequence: CSARDQAGGETQYF.

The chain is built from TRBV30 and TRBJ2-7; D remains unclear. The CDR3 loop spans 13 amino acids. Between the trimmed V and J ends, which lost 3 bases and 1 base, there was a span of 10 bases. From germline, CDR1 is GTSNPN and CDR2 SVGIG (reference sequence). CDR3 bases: TGTGCCTGGAGCCAGACACCTTCCTACGAGCAGTACTTC. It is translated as CAWSQTPSYEQYF.

The CDR3 nucleotides read TGCAGTGCTGGAAACTTCGGGGCCCCGGGGGCACCCCTCCACTTT. It translates to CSAGNFGAPGAPLHF. This chain links TRBV20-1 with TRBJ1-6, with D tentatively TRBD1 (5 bases). Trimming stripped 5 bases from V and 11 bases from J, with 22 bases between. The CDR3 loop spans 15 amino acids. The V gene's germline CDR1 is DFQATT and CDR2 SNEGSKA (reference sequence).

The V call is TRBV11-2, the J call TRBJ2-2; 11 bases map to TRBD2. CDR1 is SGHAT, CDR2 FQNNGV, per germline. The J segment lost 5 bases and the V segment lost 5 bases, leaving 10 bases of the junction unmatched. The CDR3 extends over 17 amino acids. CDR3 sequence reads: CASSADLLAGGTGELFF. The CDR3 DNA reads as TGTGCCAGCAGCGCCGACCTCCTAGCGGGGGGAACCGGGGAGCTGTTTTTT.

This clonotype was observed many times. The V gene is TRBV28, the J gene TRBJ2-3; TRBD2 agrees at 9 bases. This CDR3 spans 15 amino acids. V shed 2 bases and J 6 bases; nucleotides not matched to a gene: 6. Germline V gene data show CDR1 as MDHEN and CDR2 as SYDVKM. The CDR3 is CASSLTIAGEDTQYF. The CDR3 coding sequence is TGTGCCAGCAGTTTAACGATAGCGGGGGAGGATACGCAGTATTTT.

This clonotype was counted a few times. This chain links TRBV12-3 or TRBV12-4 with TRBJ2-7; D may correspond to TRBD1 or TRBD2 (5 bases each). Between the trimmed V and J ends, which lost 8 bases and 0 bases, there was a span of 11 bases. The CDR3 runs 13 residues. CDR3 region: CASGRGTSYEQYF. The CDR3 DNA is TGTGCCAGCGGTAGAGGGACCTCCTACGAGCAGTACTTC.

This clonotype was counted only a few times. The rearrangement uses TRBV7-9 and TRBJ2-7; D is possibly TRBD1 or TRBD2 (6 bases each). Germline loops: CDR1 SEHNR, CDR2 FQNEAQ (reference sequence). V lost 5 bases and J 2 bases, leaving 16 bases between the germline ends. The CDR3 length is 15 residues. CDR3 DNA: TGTGCCAGCAGCCACCGCCGGGGGCTTACCTACGAGCAGTACTTC. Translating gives CASSHRRGLTYEQYF. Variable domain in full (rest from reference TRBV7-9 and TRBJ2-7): DTGVSQNPRHKITKRGQNVTFRCDPISEHNRLYWYRQTLGQGPEFLTYFQNEAQLEKSRLLSDRFSAERPKGSFSTLEIQRTEQGDSAMYLCASSHRRGLTYEQYFGPGTRLTVT.

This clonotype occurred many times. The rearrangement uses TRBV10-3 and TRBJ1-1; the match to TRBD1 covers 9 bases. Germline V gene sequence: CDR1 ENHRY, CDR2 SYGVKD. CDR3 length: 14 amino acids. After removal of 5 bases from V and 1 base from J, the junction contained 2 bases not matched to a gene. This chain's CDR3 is CAISPGQGNTEAFF. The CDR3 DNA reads TGTGCCATCAGTCCGGGACAGGGGAACACTGAAGCTTTCTTT.

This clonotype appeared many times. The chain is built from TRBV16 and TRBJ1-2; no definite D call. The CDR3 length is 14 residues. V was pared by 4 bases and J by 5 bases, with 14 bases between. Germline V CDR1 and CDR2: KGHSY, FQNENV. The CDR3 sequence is CASSRFPSQYGYTF. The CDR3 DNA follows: TGTGCCAGCAGCCGTTTCCCGTCGCAGTATGGCTACACCTTC.